The 17 T cell receptor beta chains reported below all come from one sample, sequenced in a study of vaccination and CD4 T cells after COVID-19. With the Oncomine TCR Beta short-read assay, DNA from cultured CD4+ T cells was sequenced. TCRdb itself ran the PCR reads through MiXCR, one entry per CDR3 protein. Of around 20,000 distinct CDR3 sequences listed, under 30% were seen once; the top ten hold approximately 11%. Their antigens are not known. Regarding treatment: approximately 10-day PBMC culture with coronavirus spike peptide pools or control peptides (ViraFEST assay). Material: cultured CD4+ T cells from blood. The receptors were sampled from a human donor with COVID-19.

This chain joins TRBV20-1 and TRBJ2-7; 10 bases match TRBD1. The CDR3 is 14 residues long. CDR1 and CDR2 from the germline V gene are DFQATT and SNEGSKA (reference sequence). Unmatched junction bases numbered 7, after V lost 2 bases and J lost 6 bases. This CDR3 reads CSARSGTGASEQYF. For the CDR3, the DNA is TGCAGTGCTAGATCCGGGACAGGGGCCAGCGAGCAGTACTTC.

There are a few counts of this clonotype. The junction departs from the called germline gene at one end, perhaps through a read error. The chain joins TRBV27 to TRBJ2-1, with 7 bases aligning to TRBD2. This CDR3 spans 12 amino acids. Looked up from germline, CDR1 is MNHEY and CDR2 is SMNVEV (reference sequence). CDR3 DNA sequence: TGTGCCAGCATAGGACTAGGTCTTGAGCAGTTCTTT. It specifies CASIGLGLEQFF.

The CDR3: CSVEGRGEGNYGYTF. CDR3 bases: TGCAGCGTTGAAGGCAGGGGGGAGGGTAACTATGGCTACACCTTC. The chain is built from TRBV29-1 and TRBJ1-2; 7 bases match TRBD1. In germline, CDR1 is SQVTM, CDR2 ANQGSEA. The CDR3 spans 15 residues. V was pared by 1 base and J by 1 base, with 6 bases of the junction left unmatched.

The table lists this clonotype with a few counts. The DNA for the CDR3 is TGTGCCAGCACCCAGGACACGGGTCACAATCAGCCCCAGCATTTT. Its protein is CASTQDTGHNQPQHF. The chain links TRBV7-8 to TRBJ1-5; TRBD1 might be the D (5 bases). Germline V lookup: CDR1 SGHVS, CDR2 FQNEAQ. V was clipped by 7 bases and J by 3 bases, with 16 bases between them. This CDR3 comprises 15 residues.

The table lists this clonotype with a few counts. The chain uses TRBV30 and TRBJ1-1; possible D gene TRBD1, 5 bases. CDR3 length equals 14 residues. Germline CDR1 GTSNPN, CDR2 SVGIG (reference sequence). V was trimmed by 0 bases and J by 8 bases, leaving 16 bases between them. The CDR3 coding sequence is TGTGCCTGGAGTGTGGGCACTCGGGGGACGGAAGCTTTCTTT. Encoded protein: CAWSVGTRGTEAFF.

This clonotype turned up a few times. The genes are TRBV2 and TRBJ2-1; D unclear. Trimming left V 10 bases short and J 6 bases short, with 10 bases between. In germline, CDR1 is SNHLY, CDR2 FYNNEI. The CDR3 contains 11 residues. The DNA of the CDR3 is TGTGCCACGCAGGAGTTCAATGAGCAGTTCTTC. Translating gives CATQEFNEQFF. The full variable domain, its missing parts supplied by reference TRBV2 and TRBJ2-1, is EPEVTQTPSHQVTQMGQEVILRCVPISNHLYFYWYRQILGQKVEFLVSFYNNEISEKSEIFDDQFSVERPDGSNFTLKIRSTKLEDSAMYFCATQEFNEQFFGPGTRLTVL.

This clonotype was seen a few times. The chain couples TRBV9 to TRBJ1-2; no definite D call. CDR3 length: 14 residues. Looked up from germline, CDR1 is SGDLS and CDR2 is YYNGEE. Trimming pared 0 bases from V and 2 bases from J, leaving 8 bases between. The CDR3, as DNA: TGTGCCAGCAGCGTAGGAGACGGCAACTATGGCTACACCTTC. As protein: CASSVGDGNYGYTF. The full variable domain, completed using reference TRBV9 and TRBJ1-2, is DSGVTQTPKHLITATGQRVTLRCSPRSGDLSVYWYQQSLDQGLQFLIQYYNGEERAKGNILERFSAQQFPDLHSELNLSSLELGDSALYFCASSVGDGNYGYTFGSGTRLTVV.

This chain uses TRBV20-1 with TRBJ1-5; D possibly corresponds to TRBD1 (6 bases). From germline, CDR1 is DFQATT and CDR2 SNEGSKA (reference sequence). CDR3 length: 17 residues. The V gene lost 5 bases and the J gene lost 7 bases, with 27 bases spanning the gap. The CDR3 loop is CSAPTSKGGSRSQPQHF. The CDR3 nucleotides are TGCAGTGCTCCCACGAGCAAGGGGGGCAGCAGAAGCCAGCCCCAGCATTTT.

This clonotype was picked up a small number of times. The V and J genes are TRBV11-2 and TRBJ1-1, with 9 positions matching TRBD1. Germline V CDR1 and CDR2: SGHAT, FQNNGV. CDR3 size: 15 residues. The V and J ends lost 5 bases and 6 bases, in that order; junction bases with no gene match: 10. In DNA form, the CDR3 reads TGTGCCAGCAGCGGACAACAGGGGGCTAGCGCTGAAGCTTTCTTT. This encodes CASSGQQGASAEAFF.

CDR3 DNA sequence: TGCGCCAGCAGCCAATCACAGGGTCGTCGGACTGAAGCTTTCTTT. This encodes CASSQSQGRRTEAFF. The rearrangement uses TRBV4-3 and TRBJ1-1, with D perhaps matching TRBD1 (6 bases). Germline V CDR1 and CDR2: LGHNA, YSLEER. The ends were cut back, 2 bases at V and 5 bases at J, with 15 bases in the middle. The length of the CDR3 is 15 residues.

This clonotype was seen more than once but under ten times. V is TRBV2 and J is TRBJ2-7, with D perhaps assigned TRBD1 or TRBD2 (6 bases each). V lost 3 bases and J lost 9, with 12 bases in between. CDR3 size: 12 residues. The germline gives CDR1 SNHLY, CDR2 FYNNEI. CDR3 nucleotides: TGTGCCAGCAGTGACCGGGGGCAGATGCAGTACTTC. Protein sequence: CASSDRGQMQYF.

The gene calls are TRBV7-9 and TRBJ1-2; maybe TRBD1 (5 bases). CDR3 length equals 11 residues. V was cut by 5 bases and J by 8 bases, with 9 bases left in between. From germline, CDR1 is SEHNR and CDR2 FQNEAQ (reference sequence). CDR3 in amino acids: CASSQGGGYTF. The CDR3 region has the DNA TGTGCCAGCAGCCAGGGTGGCGGCTACACCTTC. The variable domain in full, completed from reference TRBV7-9 and TRBJ1-2, reads DTGVSQNPRHKITKRGQNVTFRCDPISEHNRLYWYRQTLGQGPEFLTYFQNEAQLEKSRLLSDRFSAERPKGSFSTLEIQRTEQGDSAMYLCASSQGGGYTFGSGTRLTVV.

The rearrangement joins TRBV7-2 to TRBJ2-3; TRBD2 matches at 15 bases. The V gene's germline CDR1 is SGHTA and CDR2 FQGNSA. V lost 5 bases, J lost 6 bases, and 9 bases stayed unmatched. The CDR3 extends over 17 amino acids. CDR3 protein: CASSKGLAGGARDTQYF. CDR3 DNA sequence: TGTGCCAGCAGCAAGGGACTAGCGGGGGGCGCCCGCGATACGCAGTATTTT.

This clonotype was counted between two and nine times. This chain joins TRBV20-1 and TRBJ1-1, with TRBD1 matching over 9 bases. The CDR3 consists of 17 residues. CDR1 DFQATT and CDR2 SNEGSKA come from the germline V gene (reference sequence). V gave up 0 bases and J gave up 1 base; unmatched junction bases: 9. CDR3 sequence: CSARDQGQGNRNTEAFF. The CDR3 DNA sequence: TGCAGTGCTAGAGATCAGGGACAGGGTAATAGGAACACTGAAGCTTTCTTT.

This CDR3 is CASSLSTASAGELFF. The DNA of the CDR3 is TGTGCCAGCAGTTTATCGACGGCTAGCGCCGGGGAGCTGTTTTTT. This chain joins TRBV27 and TRBJ2-2; possibly TRBD2 for D (6 bases). The CDR3 is made up of 15 amino acids. Trimming removed 0 bases from V and 6 bases from J, with 11 bases in between. Germline loops: CDR1 MNHEY, CDR2 SMNVEV (reference sequence).

The V gene is TRBV6-1, the J gene TRBJ2-3; 8 bases are a match to TRBD2. V was clipped by 7 bases and J by 6 bases; unmatched bases: 9. This CDR3 spans 14 amino acids. CDR1 and CDR2 from the germline V gene are MNHNS and SASEGT. In DNA form, the CDR3 reads TGTGCCAGCATGTCGGGGGGGCTCGGCGATACGCAGTATTTT. This gives the protein CASMSGGLGDTQYF.

CDR3 nucleotide sequence: TGTGCCAGTAGTACGGACAGGGTGGATTCACCCCTCCACTTT. This encodes CASSTDRVDSPLHF. The chain employs TRBV19 and TRBJ1-6, with TRBD1 matching 8 bases. The CDR3 runs 14 residues. V shed 4 bases, J shed 8 bases, and the junction held 4 bases outside the gene matches. Per the germline V gene, CDR1 is LNHDA and CDR2 is SQIVND (reference sequence).